Shown below are 22 T cell receptor beta chains from a single sample sequenced in a study of shared clonotypes between healthy human individuals. Naive CD8 cells were CD45RO-negative, positively selected for CCR7, excluding terminally differentiated effector memory CD45RA+ cells. Repertoires were generated with immunoSEQ multiplex PCR, while TCRdb's copy carries only in-frame clones and drops some. Of some 2,000,000 clones in the sample, about 94% are singletons; the top ten hold 0.85% to 1.3%. The sequenced sample consisted of naive CD8+ T cells sorted from blood. The receptor source for this set is a man aged 18 to 35 in good health.

This clone was recorded a few times. This chain joins TRBV4-1 and TRBJ1-1; 7 nucleotides agree with TRBD1. This CDR3 spans 13 amino acids. Per germline, CDR1 MGHRA and CDR2 YSYEKL. Losses at the gene ends were 0 bases for V and 7 bases for J; bases not matched to a gene: 2. The CDR3 sequence is CASSQDRGVEAFF. CDR3 coding DNA: TGCGCCAGCAGCCAAGACAGGGGGGTTGAAGCTTTCTTT.

This clone was seen just once. The sample holds other DNA sequences that translate to the same CDR3. The chain is built from TRBV27 and TRBJ1-3; maybe TRBD1 (5 bases). This CDR3 is built from 14 residues. V was shortened by 2 bases and J by 0 bases, with 5 bases between the two germline ends. CDR1 and CDR2 (germline): MNHEY, SMNVEV (reference sequence). This chain's CDR3 is CASSLQGSGNTIYF. The DNA for the CDR3 is TGTGCCAGCAGTTTACAGGGCTCTGGAAACACCATATATTTT.

The J gene is TRBJ2-3, the V gene TRBV28, with D maybe TRBD1 (5 bases). Trimming shortened V by 5 bases and J by 1 base, and 19 bases separated the two germline ends. This CDR3 is built from 17 residues. Looked up from germline, CDR1 is MDHEN and CDR2 is SYDVKM. The CDR3, as DNA: TGTGCCAGCAGTCCGCCCCAGGACATCGTGGGCACAGATACGCAGTATTTT. Amino acids: CASSPPQDIVGTDTQYF.

The rearrangement uses TRBV28 and TRBJ1-4; 8 nucleotides align to TRBD1. J was trimmed by 5 bases and V by 5 bases; bases with no gene match: 4. Germline V gene sequence: CDR1 MDHEN, CDR2 SYDVKM. This CDR3 is 14 amino acids long. Written as DNA, the CDR3 is TGTGCCAGCAGTCCCTGGACAGGGAATGAAAAACTGTTTTTT. Its translation is CASSPWTGNEKLFF.

This clone was recorded once. The chain combines TRBV2 with TRBJ2-7; no clear D gene. V shed 3 bases and J shed 3 bases, with 24 bases lying between them. CDR3 size: 18 residues. The germline V gene has CDR1 SNHLY and CDR2 FYNNEI. CDR3 amino acids: CASSETIPGPEFFYEQYF. The CDR3 nucleotides are TGTGCCAGCAGTGAGACGATTCCGGGTCCCGAGTTTTTCTACGAGCAGTACTTC.

V and J are TRBV28 and TRBJ1-2; TRBD1 aligns across 10 bases. Losses at the gene ends were 5 bases for V and 2 bases for J; bases not matched to a gene: 5. Germline V lookup: CDR1 MDHEN, CDR2 SYDVKM. The CDR3 is 15 amino acids. The DNA for the CDR3 is TGTGCCAGCAGTGCCCGACAGGGGGCGAACTATGGCTACACCTTC. Protein product: CASSARQGANYGYTF.

CDR3 bases: TGTGCCAGCACCACCCAGGGGCAAAGAGGCTCCTACGAGCAGTACTTC. Its translation is CASTTQGQRGSYEQYF. J is TRBJ2-7 and V is TRBV11-2; D is possibly TRBD1 (6 bases). V was trimmed by 7 bases and J by 0 bases, leaving 19 bases between them. There are 16 residues in the CDR3. CDR1 and CDR2 from the germline V gene are SGHAT and FQNNGV.

V and J are TRBV28 and TRBJ2-7; D is perhaps TRBD2 (6 bases). The V gene lost 3 bases and the J gene lost 5 bases, with 8 bases spanning the gap. CDR3 length equals 12 residues. The germline CDR1 and CDR2 sequences are MDHEN and SYDVKM. CDR3 sequence (DNA): TGTGCCAGCAGTTTGGACTACGACGAGCAGTACTTC. This encodes CASSLDYDEQYF.

V is TRBV27 and J is TRBJ2-7, with D maybe TRBD2 (6 bases). This CDR3 has 13 amino acids. Germline values: CDR1 MNHEY, CDR2 SMNVEV (reference sequence). Trimming removed 8 bases from V and 4 bases from J, with 15 bases in between. The CDR3 nucleotides read TGTGCCAGCGGGGGACTCCACCCTTACGAGCAGTACTTC. Protein product: CASGGLHPYEQYF.

About this clone: Other DNA variants within this sample encode the same CDR3. The gene calls are TRBV5-4 and TRBJ2-3, with D tentatively TRBD2 (5 bases). The CDR3 has 13 amino acids. Trimming stripped 2 bases from V and 1 base from J, with 5 bases between. Per the germline V gene, CDR1 is SGHNT and CDR2 is YYREEE (reference sequence). CDR3 residues: CASSFSGTDTQYF. For the CDR3, the DNA is TGTGCCAGCAGCTTTAGCGGCACAGATACGCAGTATTTT.

J is TRBJ2-2 and V is TRBV6-5; maybe TRBD2 (5 bases). The CDR3 sequence is 12 residues long. CDR1 is MNHEY and CDR2 is SVGAGI in the germline V gene. The V gene lost 6 bases and the J gene lost 3 bases, with 5 bases spanning the gap. CDR3 sequence reads: CASREDTGELFF. The DNA of the CDR3 is TGTGCCAGCAGGGAGGACACCGGGGAGCTGTTTTTT.

The rearrangement joins TRBV5-6 to TRBJ1-6; 11 bases line up with TRBD1. Trimming cost V 6 bases and J 9 bases; bases outside gene matches: 5. Germline V gives CDR1 SGHDT, CDR2 YYEEEE. The CDR3 spans 14 residues. CDR3 amino acids: CASTRGTGGSPLHF. CDR3 DNA sequence: TGTGCCAGCACAAGGGGGACAGGGGGTTCACCCCTCCACTTT.

The chain carries TRBV2 and TRBJ1-1, with D possibly TRBD1 on 5 matching bases. Germline V gene lookup returns CDR1 SNHLY and CDR2 FYNNEI. The CDR3 extends over 15 amino acids. Deletions cut 6 bases from V and 0 bases from J, with 14 bases between. The CDR3 sequence is CASSPTMTVNTEAFF. CDR3 nucleotides: TGTGCCAGCAGCCCCACTATGACAGTGAACACTGAAGCTTTCTTT.

This chain links TRBV9 with TRBJ2-1; D is unresolved. The ends were cut back, 3 bases at V and 5 bases at J, with 15 bases in the middle. Germline CDR1 and CDR2: SGDLS and YYNGEE. The CDR3 spans 15 residues. CDR3 DNA: TGTGCCAGCAGCGGAACCGGGCGCCTAGACAATGAGCAGTTCTTC. It is translated as CASSGTGRLDNEQFF.

The V gene is TRBV7-8, the J gene TRBJ2-7; D not resolved. The germline V gene encodes CDR1 SGHVS and CDR2 FQNEAQ. The CDR3 has 13 amino acids. The V gene lost 5 bases and the J gene lost 2 bases, with 10 bases spanning the gap. CDR3 protein: CASSQRSTYEQYF. The CDR3, as DNA: TGTGCCAGCAGCCAGAGAAGTACCTACGAGCAGTACTTC.

The rearrangement uses TRBV13 and TRBJ2-7; D is perhaps TRBD1 (6 bases). This CDR3 is built from 15 residues. Germline V gives CDR1 PRHDT, CDR2 FYEKMQ (reference sequence). The V end was cut by 3 bases, the J end by 3 bases, with 15 bases between. The CDR3 here is CASSFLTGKDYEQYF. As DNA, the CDR3 is TGTGCCAGCAGCTTTCTTACAGGGAAGGACTACGAGCAGTACTTC.

The chain combines TRBV5-4 with TRBJ1-2; D might be TRBD1 (6 bases). The CDR3 loop spans 15 amino acids. Germline V gene sequence: CDR1 SGHNT, CDR2 YYREEE (reference sequence). The V end was cut by 4 bases, the J end by 4 bases, with 17 bases between. The DNA for the CDR3 is TGTGCCAGCAGCGACTGGGGGGCGCAGGGCTATGGCTACACCTTC. Translating it yields CASSDWGAQGYGYTF.

Comments on this clone: Other DNA sequences in this specimen translate into the identical CDR3. V usage is TRBV5-1 and J usage is TRBJ1-1; the D is unclear. CDR1 SGHRS and CDR2 YFSETQ come from the germline V gene. There are 13 residues in the CDR3. V was cut by 1 base and J by 3 bases, with 7 bases left in between. The CDR3 DNA reads as TGCGCCAGCAGCTTGTCCGGATACACTGAAGCTTTCTTT. Residues: CASSLSGYTEAFF.

The chain combines TRBV10-2 with TRBJ2-7; no clear D. Germline CDR1 WSHSY, CDR2 SAAADI. The CDR3 length is 15 residues. Trimming removed 4 bases at V and 0 bases at J, with 13 bases between. CDR3 loop: CASSVMTDGSYEQYF. The CDR3 DNA sequence: TGCGCCAGCAGTGTCATGACGGACGGCTCCTACGAGCAGTACTTC.

The V and J genes are TRBV30 and TRBJ1-6; 7 nucleotides agree with TRBD1. CDR1 GTSNPN and CDR2 SVGIG come from the germline V gene (reference sequence). There are 16 residues in the CDR3. V shed 3 bases and J 4 bases; nucleotides not matched to a gene: 9. The CDR3 loop reads CAWRATGTEYNSPLHF. CDR3 nucleotide sequence: TGTGCCTGGAGAGCTACCGGGACAGAATATAATTCACCCCTCCACTTT.

V usage is TRBV5-6 and J usage is TRBJ1-5, with 7 nucleotides matching TRBD1. The ends lost 0 bases at V and 0 bases at J; junction bases unmatched: 3. The CDR3 sequence is 16 residues long. Germline CDR1 is SGHDT and CDR2 is YYEEEE. CDR3 sequence reads: CASSLEGQPSNQPQHF. In nucleotides, the CDR3 is TGTGCCAGCAGCTTGGAGGGACAGCCTAGCAATCAGCCCCAGCATTTT.

The sample holds a few counts of this clone. V and J are TRBV28 and TRBJ1-6; 7 nucleotides agree with TRBD1. Trimming at V came to 10 bases and at J to 10 bases, leaving 13 bases not matched to a gene. Germline CDR1 is MDHEN and CDR2 is SYDVKM. The CDR3 length is 14 residues. The CDR3 nucleotides are TGTGCCACTCAAGCAGACAGGGTTCTCTCACCCCTCCACTTT. Its protein is CATQADRVLSPLHF.